The entry below gives a single T cell receptor beta chain sequence along with its context. Its antigen is currently unknown. The CDR3 totals 15 residues. CDR1 is SQVTM, CDR2 ANQGSEA, per germline. V shed 4 bases, J shed 6 bases, and the junction held 9 bases outside the gene matches. The sample comes from a study of cytomegalovirus exposure and HLA in healthy donors. Study-level results: Productive status was seen about 90% or about 30% of the time for most TCR beta V segments in an earlier analysis. What was likely a sequencing artifact was a cluster of highly shared sequence variants. With further analysis later on, most CMV-associated TCR beta chains appeared HLA-restricted. The authors later linked a missense DCLRE1C variant to TCR beta V- and J-gene trimming.

With 60 Vbeta and 13 Jbeta primers, the PCR was carried out. The table came from immunoSEQ multiplex PCR; TCRdb's copy has only in-frame clones and leaves some out. The sample has approximately 100,000 clones, about 75% seen once. Sequencing input: PBMCs. This chain connects TRBV29-1 to TRBJ2-2; TRBD1 agrees at 9 bases. The TCR comes from a woman aged 40 to 50 in good health and CMV-seropositive. In DNA form, the CDR3 reads TGCAGCGTTGTTATGACCGGGACAGGGCCCGGGGAGCTGTTTTTT. Its protein product is CSVVMTGTGPGELFF.